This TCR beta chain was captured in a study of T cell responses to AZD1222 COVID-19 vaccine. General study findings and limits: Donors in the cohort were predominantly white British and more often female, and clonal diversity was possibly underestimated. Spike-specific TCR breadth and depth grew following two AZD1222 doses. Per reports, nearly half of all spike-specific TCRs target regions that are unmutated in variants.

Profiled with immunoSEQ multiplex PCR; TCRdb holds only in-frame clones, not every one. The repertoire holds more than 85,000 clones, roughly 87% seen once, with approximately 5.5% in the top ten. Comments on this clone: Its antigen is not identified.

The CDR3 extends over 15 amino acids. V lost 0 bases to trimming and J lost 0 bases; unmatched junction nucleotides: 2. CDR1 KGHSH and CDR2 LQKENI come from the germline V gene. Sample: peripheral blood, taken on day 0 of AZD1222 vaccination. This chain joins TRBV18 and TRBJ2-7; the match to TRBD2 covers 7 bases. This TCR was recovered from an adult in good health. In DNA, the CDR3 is TGTGCCAGCTCACCACCGGGACTAAACTCCTACGAGCAGTACTTC. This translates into CASSPPGLNSYEQYF.